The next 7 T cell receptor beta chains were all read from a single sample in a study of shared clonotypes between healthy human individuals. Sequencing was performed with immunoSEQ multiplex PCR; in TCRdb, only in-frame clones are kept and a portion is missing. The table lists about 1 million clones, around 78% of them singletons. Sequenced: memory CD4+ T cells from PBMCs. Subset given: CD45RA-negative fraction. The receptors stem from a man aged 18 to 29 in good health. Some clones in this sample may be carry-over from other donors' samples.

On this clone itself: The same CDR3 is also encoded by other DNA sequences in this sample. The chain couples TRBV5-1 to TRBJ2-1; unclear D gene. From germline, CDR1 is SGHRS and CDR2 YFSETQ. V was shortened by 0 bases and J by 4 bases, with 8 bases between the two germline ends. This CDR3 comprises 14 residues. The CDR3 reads CASSLEGLYNEQFF. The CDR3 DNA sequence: TGCGCCAGCAGCTTGGAAGGTCTTTACAATGAGCAGTTCTTC.

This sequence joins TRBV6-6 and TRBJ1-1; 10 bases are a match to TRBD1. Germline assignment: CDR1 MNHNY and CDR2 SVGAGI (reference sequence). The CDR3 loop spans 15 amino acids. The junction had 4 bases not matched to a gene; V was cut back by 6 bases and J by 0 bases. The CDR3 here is CASSPGQGMNTEAFF. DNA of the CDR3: TGTGCCAGCAGCCCGGGACAGGGGATGAACACTGAAGCTTTCTTT.

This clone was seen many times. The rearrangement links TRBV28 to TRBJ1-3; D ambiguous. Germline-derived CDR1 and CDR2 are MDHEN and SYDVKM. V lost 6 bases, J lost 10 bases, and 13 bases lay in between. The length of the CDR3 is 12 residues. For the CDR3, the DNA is TGTGCCAGCAGCCCCCCGGCGCGGACCATATATTTT. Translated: CASSPPARTIYF.

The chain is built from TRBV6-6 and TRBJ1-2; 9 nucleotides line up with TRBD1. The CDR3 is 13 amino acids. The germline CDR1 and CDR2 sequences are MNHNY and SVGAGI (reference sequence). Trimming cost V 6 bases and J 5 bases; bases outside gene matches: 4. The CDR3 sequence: CASSWTGEYGYTF. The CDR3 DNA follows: TGTGCCAGCAGCTGGACAGGGGAGTATGGCTACACCTTC.

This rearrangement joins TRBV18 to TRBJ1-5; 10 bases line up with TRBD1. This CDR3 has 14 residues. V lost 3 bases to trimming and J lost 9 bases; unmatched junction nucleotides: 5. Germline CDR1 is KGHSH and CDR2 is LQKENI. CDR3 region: CASSPGQGTGPQHF. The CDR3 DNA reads TGTGCCAGCTCACCGGGACAGGGGACGGGGCCCCAGCATTTT.

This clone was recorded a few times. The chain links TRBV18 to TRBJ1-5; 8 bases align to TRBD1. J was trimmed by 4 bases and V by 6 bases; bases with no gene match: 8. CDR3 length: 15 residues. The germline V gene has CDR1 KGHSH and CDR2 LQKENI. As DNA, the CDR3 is TGTGCCAGCTCGTTAGACAGGGGAAGTAATCAGCCCCAGCATTTT. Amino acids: CASSLDRGSNQPQHF.

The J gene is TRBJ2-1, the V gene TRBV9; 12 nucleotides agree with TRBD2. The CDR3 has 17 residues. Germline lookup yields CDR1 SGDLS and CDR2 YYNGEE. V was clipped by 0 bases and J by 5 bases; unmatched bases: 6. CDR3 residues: CASSVGTSGRRDNEQFF. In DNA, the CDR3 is TGTGCCAGCAGCGTAGGCACTAGCGGGAGGAGGGACAATGAGCAGTTCTTC.